The rows below give T cell receptor beta chains drawn from one sample of a study of blood T cells in healthy people across ages. TCRdb fed the 5' RACE reads into MiXCR, producing one record per CDR3 protein. Of some 1.5 million distinct CDR3 sequences in the sample, roughly 30% were seen once. The material sequenced was blood. Receptor source: a woman in her twenties or thirties in good health. CDR3s leave out the opening cysteine and the closing phenylalanine or tryptophan. Each record gives: J gene, clone size, V gene, CDR3 protein. Size values are once, few and many counts, or a class for expanded clones, and some rows have none.

j_gene: TRBJ2-3
abundance: NA
v_gene: TRBV2
CDR3aa: ASSRAVDTQY

j_gene: TRBJ1-1
abundance: NA
v_gene: TRBV7-2
CDR3aa: ASSLQPRTSGTEAF

j_gene: TRBJ2-3
abundance: many
v_gene: TRBV5-1
CDR3aa: ASSLGQGPDTQY

j_gene: TRBJ2-7
abundance: few
v_gene: TRBV20-1
CDR3aa: SGGGPRSSYEQY

j_gene: TRBJ2-1
abundance: NA
v_gene: TRBV24-1
CDR3aa: ATSDFTESEQF

j_gene: TRBJ1-2
abundance: NA
v_gene: TRBV12-3/TRBV12-4
CDR3aa: ASRPRGQGSFGGYT

j_gene: TRBJ2-7
abundance: NA
v_gene: TRBV6-2/TRBV6-3
CDR3aa: ASTTPEGSYEQY

j_gene: TRBJ2-7
abundance: NA
v_gene: TRBV29-1
CDR3aa: SVEGSGSGGYEQY

j_gene: TRBJ1-5
abundance: NA
v_gene: TRBV6-1
CDR3aa: ASTPGGGWSNQPQH

j_gene: TRBJ1-2
abundance: few
v_gene: TRBV4-1
CDR3aa: ASSFAGTSVYGYT

j_gene: TRBJ2-1
abundance: few
v_gene: TRBV4-2
CDR3aa: ASSQATSYEQF

j_gene: TRBJ2-4
abundance: NA
v_gene: TRBV12-5
CDR3aa: ASGWTGAKNIQY

j_gene: TRBJ1-2
abundance: NA
v_gene: TRBV6-6
CDR3aa: ASNLQGSYGYT

j_gene: TRBJ2-7
abundance: many
v_gene: TRBV4-3
CDR3aa: ASSQDPGGSYEQY

j_gene: TRBJ2-1
abundance: NA
v_gene: TRBV28
CDR3aa: ASSFPTEEQF

j_gene: TRBJ2-5
abundance: NA
v_gene: TRBV9
CDR3aa: ASSVLPKETQY